Sequencing of this T cell receptor beta chain was carried out in a study of blood T cell repertoires in COVID-19. Clones were sequenced by immunoSEQ multiplex PCR, and TCRdb holds only the in-frame ones, with some missing. The sample lists around 300,000 clones; roughly 90% were seen once. Germline-derived CDR1 and CDR2 are MDHEN and SYDVKM. V was pared by 5 bases and J by 8 bases, with 7 bases of the junction left unmatched. CDR3 length: 14 amino acids. The TCR was taken from a woman aged 25-40 years with active or convalescent COVID-19. The V call is TRBV28, the J call TRBJ1-4; 8 bases agree with TRBD1. The sequencing input was peripheral blood. The CDR3, as DNA: TGTGCCAGCAGTACGGACAGGGAAGCCGAAAAACTGTTTTTT. It specifies CASSTDREAEKLFF.